Sequencing of this T cell receptor (beta chain) was carried out in a study of cytomegalovirus exposure and HLA in healthy donors. Overall study findings and caveats: High specificity and sensitivity for cytomegalovirus status were reported for the classifier.

Concerning this clone itself: As yet, its antigen is unknown.

PCR involved 60 Vbeta and 13 Jbeta primers. This table comes from immunoSEQ multiplex PCR, and its TCRdb copy is limited to in-frame clones, with some not included. The table lists 150,000 to 200,000 clones, with 2.1% in the top ten. V lost 5 bases to trimming and J lost 13 bases, with 21 bases between them. Looked up from germline, CDR1 is SGHTA and CDR2 is FQGNSA. There are 14 residues in the CDR3. The chain has TRBV7-2 and TRBJ2-1; TRBD1 is a possible D gene (5 bases). Material: PBMCs. This TCR was sampled from a man aged 30 to 39 in good health and CMV-seronegative. The CDR3 spells CASSPTLAVGHQFF. The CDR3, as DNA: TGTGCCAGCAGCCCAACCCTTGCGGTAGGACACCAGTTCTTC.